This T cell receptor (beta chain) was captured by sequencing in a study of T cell repertoires in cytomegalovirus infection. Across the whole study: Use of recently identified HLA-C-restricted and well-studied HLA-B-restricted CMV epitopes was part of the study. Through public TCR beta signatures, both CMV infection and matching HLA type were indicated. Findings and caveats of the study: In two of eight donors, the top clonotype was HLA-C-restricted CMV-specific. The cumulative frequency of public TCR beta families distinguished individuals who carried CMV together with the relevant HLA.

This clonotype has ten or more counts. Its target is unknown. Using its own MiXCR run on the reads, TCRdb lists one record per CDR3 protein. The data hold some 940,000 distinct CDR3 sequences, with roughly 30% observed a single time. This CDR3 has 14 residues. Germline CDR1 reads SGHTA; CDR2 reads FQGNSA. Trimming took 5 bases from V and 3 from J, leaving 11 bases between them. The genes are TRBV7-2 and TRBJ2-1, with D possibly being TRBD1 (6 bases). Sample: cultured CD8+ T cells from PBMCs, taken from culture after CMV antigen stimulation. This TCR was sampled from a human donor in good health (CMV status not recorded). Some clones in this sample may be carry-over from other donors' samples. CDR3 DNA sequence: TGTGCCAGCAGCACCCGACAGGTCTACAATGAGCAGTTCTTC. This codes for CASSTRQVYNEQFF.